Here is one T cell receptor (beta chain) with its context. This clonotype was detected ten times or more. This clone's antigen is unknown. Per-nucleotide qualities are absent, and no much larger clonotype sits a single base away. Stable Graves' hyperthyroidism was defined as no progression to ophthalmopathy during 18 months of follow-up. Hyperthyroidism patients were newly diagnosed, with disease duration under 2 months, and aged 18 to 65 years. Any patient with an uncontrolled infection, another autoimmune disease, pregnancy or lactation was excluded. Diagnoses were based on clinical symptoms, serum thyroxine and TRAb, thyroid ultrasound and orbital computed tomography. PBMCs were isolated from more than 9 ml of fresh peripheral blood by Ficoll-Paque density gradient centrifugation. Total RNA was extracted with Trizol reagent, and quality was checked on an Agilent 2100 Bioanalyzer. TCR beta CDR3 regions were amplified from RNA transcripts. The TCR CDR3 was subjected to a first round of RT-PCR using the HTBI primer set and the Qiagen OneStep RT-PCR kit. A second multiplex PCR round built the libraries, followed by size selection and purification. The libraries were sequenced on an Illumina HiSeq2000 using paired-end 100 bp reads. The authors processed their data as follows. Raw data were processed with SOAPnuke, discarding reads with adapters, uncalled bases, mean Phred below 15, or no exact constant-primer or identifier match. COPE v1.2.5 was used to merge high-quality paired reads, and clonotypes were defined as unique nucleotide sequences. MiTCR v1.1 was used to align the clonotypes against IMGT TRBV, TRBD and TRBJ reference segments. The analysis included only V-J combinations with a frequency above 0.0001, which together covered approximately 99% of the repertoires. A TCS score was defined as the ratio of F50 (clonal expansion) to E x V (chaos), with BLOSUM62-based TCRdist applied between CDR3 peptides within each V-J. Welch's t-statistics and random forest reduced some 510 V-J features to under 15, which were used in a naive Bayes classifier (R e1071). TCRdb redid the processing of the public reads, applying fastp at Q25 and MiXCR, and retained in-frame beta chains. Rows are combined by CDR3 protein, so each entry shows the most common genes and DNA. The V and J calls were not made by the authors but by TCRdb's processing. Recorded for this sample are approximately 400,000 distinct CDR3 sequences; more than 11% of them occurred a single time. 9.5% to 12% of the sample belongs to the ten largest clones.

The data were obtained in a study of T cells in Graves' hyperthyroidism and ophthalmopathy (dated by TCRdb to between 2018 and 2021). With respect to the entire study: Peripheral blood was collected at initial diagnosis, before any treatment. To identify TCR V-J signatures that set the groups apart, the researchers used a discovery cohort of roughly 100 patients, made up of 40 to 45 with Graves' ophthalmopathy and about 60 with stable Graves' hyperthyroidism. Prospective prediction of ophthalmopathy was tested in an independent validation cohort consisting of 18 to 20 hyperthyroidism patients and around 16 patients who later progressed to ophthalmopathy. For training and testing, the 80 to 100 patients in the discovery cohort were randomly divided in a 7:3 ratio. Thyroid tissue and blood T-cell repertoires from about six Graves' hyperthyroidism patients were also compared in the study. Once sampling was done, hyperthyroidism patients were given methimazole at a starting dose of 30 mg daily, whereas ophthalmopathy patients were given high-dose intravenous methylprednisolone. The paper reports TCR Vbeta CDR3 sequencing of approximately 140 peripheral blood samples: approximately 43 ophthalmopathy, roughly 74 hyperthyroidism and around 17 progressor patients. What the work shows at the level of the full study, not this receptor alone: No statistical method was used to set the sample size in advance, and investigators knew the group allocation. In validation, the model predicted progression to ophthalmopathy with just under 71% sensitivity and around 72% specificity, a median of about 6 months before onset. Most expanded thyroid clonotypes (frequency above 0.001) were also found in blood, which suggests that blood repertoires may mirror thyroid immune responses. In cross-validation, a model built on a 13 V-J signature told ophthalmopathy apart from stable hyperthyroidism with 85% to 90% sensitivity and roughly 81% specificity, and in testing the same model reached 80%/75%.

V was cut back by 3 bases and J by 5 bases, leaving a gap of 16 bases between them. CDR1 is given as KGHSH and CDR2 as LQKENI, both from the germline V gene. Spanning cysteine to phenylalanine, the CDR3 consists of 16 amino acids. The sequence is cut down to CDR3 DNA, 48 bases in frame from base 1. The chain uses TRBV18 and TRBJ2-2; the best D guess is TRBD1, with 6 bases matching. The source is a woman aged 60 to 75 with Graves' hyperthyroidism. The sequencing sample was made of blood. The CDR3 has the sequence CASSPRTVPRTGELFF. The sequence in DNA is TGTGCCAGCTCACCGAGGACAGTGCCGAGGACCGGGGAGCTGTTTTTT.